These 8 T cell receptor beta chains originate from one sample sequenced in a study of T cell responses to AZD1222 COVID-19 vaccine. Clones were read by immunoSEQ multiplex PCR, and TCRdb kept only the in-frame ones, dropping some. The sample includes about 150,000 clones, around 87% seen only once; the top ten take approximately 9.1%. Specimen: peripheral blood, collected 28 days after the second AZD1222 dose. Receptor source: an adult who received the AZD1222 COVID-19 vaccine.

The chain couples TRBV5-4 to TRBJ1-3; the D is unclear. CDR3 length: 13 residues. CDR1 and CDR2 from the germline V gene are SGHNT and YYREEE (reference sequence). Trimming cost V 4 bases and J 6 bases, with 11 bases left between them. The CDR3 reads CASSPPDSNTIYF. CDR3 nucleotides: TGTGCCAGCAGCCCGCCCGACTCAAACACCATATATTTT.

This chain connects TRBV5-1 to TRBJ2-7; TRBD1 matches at 7 bases. V shed 1 base and J 2 bases; nucleotides not matched to a gene: 3. Germline values: CDR1 SGHRS, CDR2 YFSETQ. The CDR3 length is 14 residues. The DNA for the CDR3 is TGCGCCAGCAGCTTGATGGGACAGACCTACGAGCAGTACTTC. It specifies CASSLMGQTYEQYF.

This sequence joins TRBV15 and TRBJ1-5; weak D call: TRBD1 (5 bases). This CDR3 comprises 14 residues. V was pared by 0 bases and J by 6 bases, with 9 bases between. Germline values: CDR1 LNHNV, CDR2 YYDKDF (reference sequence). The CDR3 sequence: CATSREQDRQPQHF. CDR3 DNA sequence: TGTGCCACCAGCAGAGAACAGGATCGTCAGCCCCAGCATTTT. The entire variable domain, with the rest obtained from reference TRBV15 and TRBJ1-5, is as follows: DAMVIQNPRYQVTQFGKPVTLSCSQTLNHNVMYWYQQKSSQAPKLLFHYYDKDFNNEADTPDNFQSRRPNTSFCFLDIRSPGLGDTAMYLCATSREQDRQPQHFGDGTRLSIL.

The gene calls are TRBV5-1 and TRBJ1-6; D unresolved. The CDR3 consists of 16 residues. Germline CDR1 and CDR2: SGHRS and YFSETQ. Trimming cost V 3 bases and J 3 bases, with 13 bases left between them. The CDR3 region has the DNA TGCGCCAGCAGCTCCGAAAGCCGATTCTATAATTCACCCCTCCACTTT. Translated, it gives CASSSESRFYNSPLHF.

The rearrangement uses TRBV5-4 and TRBJ1-6; possibly TRBD1 for D (6 bases). This CDR3 region has 16 residues. Deletions cut 5 bases from V and 3 bases from J, with 15 bases between. Per germline, CDR1 SGHNT and CDR2 YYREEE (reference sequence). The CDR3 loop reads CASRQQGIGYNSPLHF. DNA of the CDR3: TGTGCCAGCAGGCAACAGGGAATAGGCTATAATTCACCCCTCCACTTT.

The rearrangement joins TRBV29-1 to TRBJ1-2, with 8 bases matching TRBD1. The ends lost 3 bases at V and 3 bases at J; junction bases unmatched: 9. The CDR3 is 15 residues long. Germline lookup yields CDR1 SQVTM and CDR2 ANQGSEA. CDR3 amino acids: CSVDLGQGGDYGYTF. The DNA of the CDR3 is TGCAGCGTTGATTTAGGACAGGGAGGGGACTATGGCTACACCTTC.

The gene calls are TRBV18 and TRBJ2-5; no firm D call. The V end was cut by 5 bases, the J end by 5 bases, with 6 bases between. Germline loops: CDR1 KGHSH, CDR2 LQKENI. CDR3 length: 11 amino acids. The CDR3 nucleotides are TGTGCCAGCTCATCGGAGGAGACCCAGTACTTC. It specifies CASSSEETQYF.

The sample holds one count of this clone. The CDR3 coding sequence is TGTGCCAGCAGTCTAAAGGGGCGAGGGACTGAAGCTTTCTTT. Encoded protein: CASSLKGRGTEAFF. The chain recombines TRBV5-4 with TRBJ1-1, with a possible D match to TRBD1 (5 bases). Germline V gene lookup returns CDR1 SGHNT and CDR2 YYREEE (reference sequence). The CDR3 runs 14 residues. V dropped 5 bases and J dropped 5 bases, with 16 bases sitting between them.